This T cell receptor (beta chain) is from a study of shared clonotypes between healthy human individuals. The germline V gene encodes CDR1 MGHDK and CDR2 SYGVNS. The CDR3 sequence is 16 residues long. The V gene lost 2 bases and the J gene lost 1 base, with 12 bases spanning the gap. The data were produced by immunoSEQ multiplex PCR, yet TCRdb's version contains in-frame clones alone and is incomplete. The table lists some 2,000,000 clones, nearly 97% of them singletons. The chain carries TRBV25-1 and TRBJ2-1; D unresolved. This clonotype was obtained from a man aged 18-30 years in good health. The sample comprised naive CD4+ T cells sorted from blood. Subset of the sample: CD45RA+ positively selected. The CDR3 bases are TGTGCCAGCAGTGAAGCTGGACCTATTTCCTACAATGAGCAGTTCTTC. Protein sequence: CASSEAGPISYNEQFF.